This TCR beta chain derives from a study of identical twins. TCRdb recomputed calls from the 5' RACE reads with MiXCR, one row per CDR3 protein. The repertoire includes about 530,000 distinct CDR3 sequences, roughly 15% of them detected once, and 0.44% sits in the top ten. In addition, the sample was reused for a study of yellow fever vaccine responses in identical twins.

The sequencing input was CD4+ T cells sorted from blood. The clonotype was recovered from a woman under 30 in good health.

The CDR3 sequence: CASSQGLAGGYSYNEQFF. The CDR3, as DNA: TGCGCCAGCAGCCAGGGACTAGCGGGGGGTTACTCCTACAATGAGCAGTTCTTC. The chain employs TRBV5-1 and TRBJ2-1; the match to TRBD2 covers 15 bases. Trimming at V came to 4 bases and at J to 0 bases, leaving 5 bases not matched to a gene. This CDR3 spans 18 amino acids. In germline, CDR1 is SGHRS, CDR2 YFSETQ.